This TCR beta chain is from a study of early T cells in non-severe SARS-CoV-2 infection. About the study: Sequencing of unsorted whole blood was done on bulk RNA, leaving chains unpaired.

Attachment of unique molecular identifiers to individual cDNA molecules was performed. MiXCR, applied by TCRdb to the 5' RACE reads, yields one record per CDR3 protein. This table has roughly 120,000 distinct CDR3 sequences, 15% appearing once. The CDR3 loop spans 15 amino acids. In regard to this clonotype: Its target is unknown.

Regarding the study as a whole: The matching step, a VDJdb search, favored anti-spike CD8 responses and missed private and CD4 specificities.

The genes are TRBV12-2 and TRBJ2-3. TRBV12-2 constitutes a pseudogene. The origin of this receptor is an adult who was a healthcare worker with PCR-confirmed SARS-CoV-2 infection or an uninfected control (not recorded which). The sequencing input was whole blood. The CDR3 region is CASRPLETGTDTQYF. The CDR3, as DNA: TGTGCAAGTCGCCCACTTGAAACCGGCACAGATACGCAGTATTTT.